These T cell receptor beta chains were read from a single sample in a study of blood T cell repertoires in COVID-19. Sequenced by immunoSEQ multiplex PCR; TCRdb stores in-frame clones only, minus some. Of approximately 94,000 clones listed, 70% to 80% are singletons. The sample consisted of peripheral blood. The receptors were gathered from a woman in her 70s with acute or convalescent COVID-19. CDR3s include the opening cysteine and the closing phenylalanine or tryptophan. Each record gives: clone size, V gene, D gene, J gene, CDR3 DNA, CDR3 protein. A D gene is named only where the DNA matches it firmly. Clone size appears in some rows only: once, few, many, or a class for an expanded clone.

clone_size: few; v_call: TRBV6-6; d_call: NA; j_call: TRBJ1-5; cdr3_nt: TGTGCCAGCAGTAAGCCAGGGGGCAATCAGCCCCAGCATTTT; cdr3_aa: CASSKPGGNQPQHF
clone_size: NA; v_call: TRBV7-8; d_call: NA; j_call: TRBJ1-5; cdr3_nt: TGTGCCAGCAGCTATAAAGCAGGGATGGCGGTTCAGCCCCAGCATTTT; cdr3_aa: CASSYKAGMAVQPQHF
clone_size: NA; v_call: TRBV5-1; d_call: TRBD1; j_call: TRBJ2-5; cdr3_nt: TGCGCCAGCAGCCCGGGACAGCTTGGGGAGACCCAGTACTTC; cdr3_aa: CASSPGQLGETQYF
clone_size: NA; v_call: TRBV9; d_call: NA; j_call: TRBJ1-1; cdr3_nt: TGTGCCAGCAGCGTCAGACAGAACACTGAAGCTTTCTTT; cdr3_aa: CASSVRQNTEAFF
clone_size: once; v_call: TRBV7-2; d_call: NA; j_call: TRBJ2-7; cdr3_nt: TGTGCCAGCAGCTCAGGCAGTACCCCCTACGAGCAGTACTTC; cdr3_aa: CASSSGSTPYEQYF
clone_size: NA; v_call: TRBV19; d_call: NA; j_call: TRBJ1-1; cdr3_nt: TGTGCCAGTAGTATATTGGGGCTCAACACTGAAGCTTTCTTT; cdr3_aa: CASSILGLNTEAFF
clone_size: once; v_call: TRBV3-1/TRBV3-2; d_call: NA; j_call: TRBJ2-7; cdr3_nt: TGTGCCAGCAGCCAAGGGGCCGGCAGTACCTACGAGCAGTACTTC; cdr3_aa: CASSQGAGSTYEQYF
clone_size: NA; v_call: TRBV5-1; d_call: TRBD2; j_call: TRBJ2-5; cdr3_nt: TGCGCCAGCAGATCTAGCGGGGGGATTGAGACCCAGTACTTC; cdr3_aa: CASRSSGGIETQYF
clone_size: NA; v_call: TRBV28; d_call: NA; j_call: TRBJ2-5; cdr3_nt: TGTGCCAGCAGTTTATTGTCAGGGGTGACCCAGTACTTC; cdr3_aa: CASSLLSGVTQYF
clone_size: NA; v_call: TRBV4-2; d_call: TRBD1; j_call: TRBJ1-4; cdr3_nt: TGTGCCAGCAGCCCACTAGGGGACAGGGCTGAAAAACTGTTTTTT; cdr3_aa: CASSPLGDRAEKLFF
clone_size: NA; v_call: TRBV4-1; d_call: NA; j_call: TRBJ1-1; cdr3_nt: TGCGCCAGCAGCCCTCGGGGGGTGAACACTGAAGCTTTCTTT; cdr3_aa: CASSPRGVNTEAFF
clone_size: NA; v_call: TRBV7-9; d_call: NA; j_call: TRBJ1-4; cdr3_nt: TGTGCCAGCAGCGGGAGTTTAGTTAATGAAAAACTGTTTTTT; cdr3_aa: CASSGSLVNEKLFF
clone_size: NA; v_call: TRBV5-1; d_call: TRBD1; j_call: TRBJ2-1; cdr3_nt: TGCGCCAGTTCGGGGACAGGGCAATACAATGAGCAGTTCTTC; cdr3_aa: CASSGTGQYNEQFF
clone_size: NA; v_call: TRBV7-2; d_call: NA; j_call: TRBJ1-3; cdr3_nt: TGTGCCAGCAGCCCCAAACAGGGAAGGGGCTCTGGAAACACCATATATTTT; cdr3_aa: CASSPKQGRGSGNTIYF
clone_size: NA; v_call: TRBV19; d_call: TRBD1; j_call: TRBJ1-4; cdr3_nt: TGTGCCAGTAGTATCGCTCCGGGACAGGGGGCGGGGAAACTGTTTTTT; cdr3_aa: CASSIAPGQGAGKLFF
clone_size: NA; v_call: TRBV7-2; d_call: TRBD2; j_call: TRBJ2-1; cdr3_nt: TGTGCCAGCAGCTTAGCCACTGGACTAGCGGTGTACAATGAGCAGTTCTTC; cdr3_aa: CASSLATGLAVYNEQFF
clone_size: once; v_call: TRBV11-2; d_call: TRBD1; j_call: TRBJ1-1; cdr3_nt: TGTGCCAGCAGCTTAGGACAGGGGGTGAACACTGAAGCTTTCTTT; cdr3_aa: CASSLGQGVNTEAFF
clone_size: NA; v_call: TRBV28; d_call: TRBD1; j_call: TRBJ1-5; cdr3_nt: TGTGCCAGCAGTCGCCGGGACAGGAGCAATCAGCCCCAGCATTTT; cdr3_aa: CASSRRDRSNQPQHF
clone_size: NA; v_call: TRBV29-1; d_call: NA; j_call: TRBJ1-6; cdr3_nt: TGCAGCGCCCTGAGCTCCTATAATTCACCCCTCCACTTT; cdr3_aa: CSALSSYNSPLHF
clone_size: NA; v_call: TRBV7-3; d_call: NA; j_call: TRBJ1-6; cdr3_nt: TGTGCCAGCAGAGGGGAAGGCAATTCACCCCTCCACTTT; cdr3_aa: CASRGEGNSPLHF
clone_size: NA; v_call: TRBV6-5; d_call: TRBD1; j_call: TRBJ1-1; cdr3_nt: TGTGCCAGCAGGACCGACAGGGCTGAGAACACTGAAGCTTTCTTT; cdr3_aa: CASRTDRAENTEAFF
clone_size: NA; v_call: TRBV4-1; d_call: NA; j_call: TRBJ1-5; cdr3_nt: TGCGCCAGCAGCCAAGATCTCGTCCAGCCCCAGCATTTT; cdr3_aa: CASSQDLVQPQHF
clone_size: NA; v_call: TRBV30; d_call: NA; j_call: TRBJ1-1; cdr3_nt: TGTGCCTGGAGTGTTGTGAGGAACACTGAAGCTTTCTTT; cdr3_aa: CAWSVVRNTEAFF
clone_size: NA; v_call: TRBV6-2/TRBV6-3; d_call: TRBD1; j_call: TRBJ1-1; cdr3_nt: TGTGCCAGCAGTTACGGCTTAATCAGGGGGACTGAAGCTTTCTTT; cdr3_aa: CASSYGLIRGTEAFF
clone_size: NA; v_call: TRBV6-5; d_call: NA; j_call: TRBJ2-7; cdr3_nt: TGTGCCAGCGGGCCGGCGGGGCCCAAGAACGAGCAGTACTTC; cdr3_aa: CASGPAGPKNEQYF
clone_size: NA; v_call: TRBV3-1/TRBV3-2; d_call: NA; j_call: TRBJ1-2; cdr3_nt: TGTGCCAGCAGCCAAGCGTCCTATGGCTACACCTTC; cdr3_aa: CASSQASYGYTF
clone_size: NA; v_call: TRBV28; d_call: TRBD1; j_call: TRBJ1-5; cdr3_nt: TGTGCCAGCAATAAACAGGGGGCTAGCAATCAGCCCCAGCATTTT; cdr3_aa: CASNKQGASNQPQHF
clone_size: NA; v_call: TRBV3-1/TRBV3-2; d_call: NA; j_call: TRBJ2-5; cdr3_nt: TGTGCCAGCAGCCGAGGGTTTAGGGACACGGTTAGGGAGACCCAGTACTTC; cdr3_aa: CASSRGFRDTVRETQYF
clone_size: NA; v_call: TRBV5-5; d_call: NA; j_call: TRBJ2-7; cdr3_nt: TGTGCCAGCAGCCCACAGGGATACGAGCAGTACTTC; cdr3_aa: CASSPQGYEQYF
clone_size: NA; v_call: TRBV5-5; d_call: NA; j_call: TRBJ1-4; cdr3_nt: TGTGCCAGCAGCTTCCGCTCGGGGGGCAGGACTAATGAAAAACTGTTTTTT; cdr3_aa: CASSFRSGGRTNEKLFF